This entry concerns a single T cell receptor beta chain. Whenever a sample was processed, at least 6 million PBMCs were isolated. This sample is part of a study of blood T cells in healthy people across ages. Study in general: Every two T cells gave about one barcoded beta molecule via template switching.

With a J-beta primer mix and a sample-barcoded 5' primer, a second PCR ran about 7 to 12 cycles. Researchers report that each sample yielded at least 3 million CDR3-containing paired-end reads. TCRdb analysed the 5' RACE reads with MiXCR anew, one entry per CDR3 protein. The table has approximately 900,000 distinct CDR3 sequences, about 48% seen once. The receptor comes from a man younger than 45 in good health. The material sequenced was blood.

The CDR3, as DNA: TGTGCCAGCACAGGGATCGGCTACGAGCAGTACTTC. It is translated as CASTGIGYEQYF. The chain has TRBV6-6 and TRBJ2-7, with a tentative D call TRBD1 (5 bases). Trimming removed 7 bases from V and 3 bases from J, with 10 bases in between. Germline V lookup: CDR1 MNHNY, CDR2 SVGAGI (reference sequence). This CDR3 comprises 12 residues.